The present entry profiles one TCR beta chain with its context. Its target is unknown. The germline gives CDR1 SGHRS, CDR2 YFSETQ. V lost 0 bases and J lost 4, with 13 bases in between. The CDR3 spans 15 residues. This record belongs to a study of cytomegalovirus exposure and HLA in healthy donors. The PCR made use of 60 Vbeta and 13 Jbeta primers. Generated by immunoSEQ multiplex PCR, the TCRdb table keeps only in-frame clones and is missing some. Here the sample table reports some 130,000 clones. Study-wide results and limits: Most subjects' HLA-A and HLA-B alleles were reportedly predicted from TCR beta sequences. The authors enumerated over 150 TCR beta chains as linked to cytomegalovirus.

Material: PBMCs. The clonotype originates from a man between 18 and 35 years old in good health and CMV-seronegative. V and J are TRBV5-1 and TRBJ1-1; tentatively, D is TRBD1 (5 bases). This chain's CDR3 is CASSLERQIRTEAFF. The CDR3 DNA sequence: TGCGCCAGCAGCTTGGAGAGACAGATACGCACTGAAGCTTTCTTT.